Each of the 28 T cell receptor beta chains below was sequenced from the same sample in a study of blood T cell repertoires in COVID-19. Generated by immunoSEQ multiplex PCR, the TCRdb table keeps only in-frame clones and is missing some. Of hundreds of thousands of clones detected, about 85% appear once; the ten largest clones hold 3%. Source material: peripheral blood. The receptors were gathered from a man younger than 35 with active or convalescent COVID-19.

This chain's CDR3 is CASSSRPGLPIYGYTF. The CDR3 DNA reads TGTGCCAGCAGTTCCCGCCCGGGACTTCCGATTTATGGCTACACCTTC. V is TRBV28 and J is TRBJ1-2; a possible D gene is TRBD1 (5 bases). Trimming took off 4 bases at V and 5 bases at J, with 20 bases between the two ends. This CDR3 is built from 16 residues. Germline loops: CDR1 MDHEN, CDR2 SYDVKM.

On this clone itself: At one of its ends the junction is not consistent with the germline gene, which may arise from a read error. Other DNA sequences within the sample encode an identical CDR3. The DNA for the CDR3 is TGTGCCAGCAGCCGAACAGGGTTTGCGAACACTGAGGCTTTCTTT. Translated, it gives CASSRTGFANTEAFF. V is TRBV7-8 and J is TRBJ1-1; tentative D call: TRBD1 (6 bases). In germline, CDR1 is SGHVS, CDR2 FQNEAQ. CDR3 length equals 15 residues. Drawing the rest from reference TRBV7-8 and TRBJ1-1, the complete variable domain is GAGVSQSPRYKVAKRGQDVALRCDPISGHVSLFWYQQALGQGPEFLTYFQNEAQLDKSGLPSDRFFAERPEGSVSTLKIQRTQQEDSAVYLCASSRTGFANTEAFFGQGTRLTVV.

Only one count was recorded for this clone. The rearrangement uses TRBV28 and TRBJ1-5; 8 nucleotides line up with TRBD1. The germline CDR1 and CDR2 sequences are MDHEN and SYDVKM. The V and J ends lost 5 bases and 7 bases, in that order; junction bases with no gene match: 7. The CDR3 loop spans 14 amino acids. Written as DNA, the CDR3 is TGTGCCAGCAGTCTGGGGACAGGTATACAGCCCCAGCATTTT. Translating it yields CASSLGTGIQPQHF.

This chain connects TRBV10-3 to TRBJ2-1, with TRBD2 identical over 13 bases. V was clipped by 3 bases and J by 0 bases; unmatched bases: 8. Germline V gene sequence: CDR1 ENHRY, CDR2 SYGVKD. The length of the CDR3 is 19 residues. The CDR3 protein is CAISDPTSGRFPSYNEQFF. DNA of the CDR3: TGTGCCATCAGTGACCCGACTAGCGGGAGGTTCCCCTCCTACAATGAGCAGTTCTTC.

The V call is TRBV28, the J call TRBJ1-2; no definite D call. The CDR3 consists of 12 residues. V was shortened by 8 bases and J by 2 bases, with 9 bases between the two germline ends. Germline V gene sequence: CDR1 MDHEN, CDR2 SYDVKM. The CDR3 nucleotides are TGTGCCAGCGCTGGGCCCAACTATGGCTACACCTTC. Amino acids: CASAGPNYGYTF.

The rearrangement joins TRBV28 to TRBJ1-2; 8 positions agree with TRBD1. The germline CDR1 and CDR2 sequences are MDHEN and SYDVKM. With V trimmed by 10 bases and J by 7 bases, 8 bases remained unmatched. This CDR3 region has 12 residues. The CDR3 nucleotides are TGTGCCACCCGGACAGGGTTGAGTGGCTACACCTTC. Amino acid sequence: CATRTGLSGYTF.

This clone was recorded a few times. The chain recombines TRBV6-2 or TRBV6-3 with TRBJ2-7; D unresolved. This CDR3 comprises 18 residues. CDR1 and CDR2 from the germline V gene are MNHEY and SVGEGT. Between the trimmed V and J ends, which lost 2 bases and 0 bases, there was a span of 20 bases. CDR3 in amino acids: CASSYPLRQLTSSYEQYF. In nucleotides, the CDR3 is TGTGCCAGCAGTTACCCCCTCCGACAACTCACGAGCTCCTACGAGCAGTACTTC.

This chain links TRBV12-5 with TRBJ1-6; D uncertain. Germline V gene lookup returns CDR1 LGHNT and CDR2 FRNRAP. The CDR3 has 13 amino acids. Trimming pared 4 bases from V and 7 bases from J, leaving 8 bases between. The CDR3: CASGSLLNSPLHF. CDR3 bases: TGTGCTAGTGGTTCACTACTCAATTCACCCCTCCACTTT.

This clone occurred a few times. This rearrangement joins TRBV18 to TRBJ1-2; D is unresolved. This CDR3 is 14 amino acids long. Germline CDR1 reads KGHSH; CDR2 reads LQKENI. Trimming left V 0 bases short and J 6 bases short, with 11 bases between. Written as DNA, the CDR3 is TGTGCCAGCTCACCACCCCCAGGAATTAATGGCTACACCTTC. It encodes CASSPPPGINGYTF.

This chain uses TRBV4-3 with TRBJ1-2, with 7 bases lining up with TRBD1. CDR3 length: 15 amino acids. CDR1 and CDR2 (germline): LGHNA, YSLEER. V was clipped by 1 base and J by 4 bases; unmatched bases: 6. Here the CDR3 DNA reads TGCGCCAGCAGCCAAGCGAAGGGACAGATCTATGGCTACACCTTC. Protein product: CASSQAKGQIYGYTF.

The V gene is TRBV9, the J gene TRBJ2-6, with a possible D match to TRBD2 (6 bases). The CDR3 runs to 17 residues. V lost 0 bases and J lost 0, with 10 bases in between. Germline CDR1 and CDR2: SGDLS and YYNGEE. The CDR3 DNA sequence: TGTGCCAGCAGCGTAGCTGGCGGGAACTCTGGGGCCAACGTCCTGACTTTC. Translation: CASSVAGGNSGANVLTF.

This clone was found once. The CDR3 here is CASLQGFPEAFF. DNA of the CDR3: TGCGCCAGCCTACAGGGTTTCCCTGAAGCTTTCTTT. The V gene is TRBV10-1, the J gene TRBJ1-1; D may be TRBD1 (6 bases). Germline values: CDR1 WNHNN, CDR2 SYGVQD (reference sequence). V was clipped by 8 bases and J by 6 bases, with 13 bases between them. The CDR3 covers 12 residues.

This chain connects TRBV7-9 to TRBJ2-2, with D perhaps TRBD2 (6 bases). The ends were cut back, 8 bases at V and 5 bases at J, with 15 bases in the middle. CDR1 SEHNR and CDR2 FQNEAQ come from the germline V gene (reference sequence). The CDR3 has 14 amino acids. CDR3 in amino acids: CASGPGDRTGELFF. The CDR3, as DNA: TGTGCCAGCGGCCCGGGGGATCGAACCGGGGAGCTGTTTTTT.

The chain links TRBV6-1 to TRBJ1-5; 8 bases fit TRBD1. Germline CDR1 MNHNS, CDR2 SASEGT. V lost 1 base to trimming and J lost 6 bases; unmatched junction nucleotides: 5. CDR3 length: 15 residues. CDR3 DNA: TGTGCCAGCAGTGAAGGGACAGGGACCCCTCAGCCCCAGCATTTT. Its protein product is CASSEGTGTPQPQHF.

The chain is built from TRBV7-2 and TRBJ2-7; 10 bases match TRBD2. The germline V gene has CDR1 SGHTA and CDR2 FQGNSA. CDR3 length: 17 amino acids. Germline trimming cut 4 bases from V and 3 bases from J; bases unmatched to any gene: 12. Here the CDR3 reads CASSYAPSGRPLYEQYF. The DNA of the CDR3 is TGTGCCAGCAGCTACGCCCCTAGCGGGAGACCCCTCTACGAGCAGTACTTC.

This sequence joins TRBV9 and TRBJ2-5, with 11 nucleotides matching TRBD2. Unmatched junction bases numbered 6, after V lost 4 bases and J lost 1 base. The CDR3 runs to 16 residues. Germline values: CDR1 SGDLS, CDR2 YYNGEE. The chain's CDR3 is CASSSLSGGAQETQYF. The CDR3 DNA sequence: TGTGCCAGCAGCTCCCTTAGCGGGGGGGCCCAAGAGACCCAGTACTTC.

The chain uses TRBV3-1 (or the pseudogene TRBV3-2) and TRBJ2-5, with 13 bases identical to TRBD2. The CDR3 has 15 residues. Germline V gene lookup returns CDR1 LGHDT and CDR2 YNNKEL (reference sequence). J lost 3 bases, V lost 4 bases, and 2 bases had no gene match. CDR3 sequence: CASSLGLAGEETQYF. The CDR3 bases are TGTGCCAGCAGCCTTGGACTAGCGGGAGAAGAGACCCAGTACTTC.

J is TRBJ2-3 and V is TRBV4-1; 7 bases are shared with TRBD1. Trimming removed 4 bases from V and 0 bases from J; junction bases left unmatched: 10. The CDR3 is made up of 17 amino acids. Germline V gene data show CDR1 as MGHRA and CDR2 as YSYEKL. The CDR3 is CASSPPRGQPSTDTQYF. Here the CDR3 DNA reads TGCGCCAGCAGCCCCCCGAGGGGGCAACCAAGCACAGATACGCAGTATTTT.

The CDR3 DNA is TGTGCCAGTATTGGACAGGGGAAAAACTATGGCTACACCTTC. This encodes CASIGQGKNYGYTF. This sequence joins TRBV19 and TRBJ1-2, with 9 bases identical to TRBD1. Germline-derived CDR1 and CDR2 are LNHDA and SQIVND (reference sequence). This CDR3 is 14 amino acids long. J lost 2 bases, V lost 7 bases, and 5 bases had no gene match.

The rearrangement links TRBV27 to TRBJ2-2; TRBD1 agrees at 8 bases. The CDR3 is 23 residues long. Germline values: CDR1 MNHEY, CDR2 SMNVEV (reference sequence). V dropped 4 bases and J dropped 5; count of bases not matched to a gene: 30. This CDR3 reads CASSSLITPRTGPRASSTGELFF. Written as DNA, the CDR3 is TGTGCCAGCAGTTCCCTCATTACCCCGCGGACAGGGCCTCGGGCTTCGAGTACCGGGGAGCTGTTTTTT.

The J gene is TRBJ2-5, the V gene TRBV5-4, with TRBD1 as a possible D gene (6 bases). Trimming pared 1 base from V and 4 bases from J, leaving 11 bases between. The CDR3 is 14 residues long. Germline V gene lookup returns CDR1 SGHNT and CDR2 YYREEE (reference sequence). DNA for the CDR3: TGTGCCAGCAGCTTGAACAGGGCAAGAGAGACCCAGTACTTC. Translation gives CASSLNRARETQYF. The whole variable domain, filled in from reference TRBV5-4 and TRBJ2-5, reads ETGVTQSPTHLIKTRGQQVTLRCSSQSGHNTVSWYQQALGQGPQFIFQYYREEENGRGNFPPRFSGLQFPNYSSELNVNALELDDSALYLCASSLNRARETQYFGPGTRLLVL.

The chain uses TRBV6-5 and TRBJ1-2, with TRBD1 matching over 8 bases. The junction had 13 bases not matched to a gene; V was cut back by 8 bases and J by 5 bases. The germline V gene encodes CDR1 MNHEY and CDR2 SVGAGI. The CDR3 has 15 residues. The CDR3 region has the DNA TGTGCCAGCGGGGGAATGGACAGGGTTCGGTATGGCTACACCTTC. It codes for CASGGMDRVRYGYTF.

CDR3 region: CASSLGGQTYGYTF. CDR3 DNA sequence: TGTGCCAGCAGCTTAGGTGGACAGACCTATGGCTACACCTTC. The chain recombines TRBV7-2 with TRBJ1-2; D possibly corresponds to TRBD1 (6 bases). The germline V gene encodes CDR1 SGHTA and CDR2 FQGNSA. V was clipped by 1 base and J by 4 bases, with 10 bases between them. The CDR3 consists of 14 residues.

The chain uses TRBV9 and TRBJ1-3, with D possibly matching TRBD1 (6 bases). The germline V gene has CDR1 SGDLS and CDR2 YYNGEE. Deletions cut 3 bases from V and 3 bases from J, with 16 bases between. This CDR3 is 16 amino acids long. CDR3 in amino acids: CASSAPWQGRGNTIYF. In DNA form, the CDR3 reads TGTGCCAGCAGCGCCCCTTGGCAGGGGCGTGGAAACACCATATATTTT.

The chain joins TRBV19 to TRBJ2-1, with a weak D call TRBD1 (6 bases). Germline V gene lookup returns CDR1 LNHDA and CDR2 SQIVND (reference sequence). V dropped 4 bases and J dropped 4 bases, with 8 bases sitting between them. This CDR3 comprises 13 residues. In DNA, the CDR3 is TGTGCCAGTAGTAGAGGACAGTACAATGAGCAGTTCTTC. The encoded protein is CASSRGQYNEQFF.

The chain joins TRBV4-2 to TRBJ2-5, with D tentatively TRBD2 (6 bases). This CDR3 region has 14 residues. V was trimmed by 1 base and J by 4 bases, leaving 10 bases between them. CDR1 and CDR2 (germline): LGHNA, YNFKEQ. Here the CDR3 reads CASSQGGDGETQYF. The CDR3 bases are TGTGCCAGCAGCCAAGGGGGGGACGGAGAGACCCAGTACTTC.

CDR3 coding DNA: TGTGCCACCAGTGAGCCAGGACAGGGTGAAGAGACCCAGTACTTC. Encoded protein: CATSEPGQGEETQYF. J is TRBJ2-5 and V is TRBV24-1, with 8 positions matching TRBD1. This CDR3 contains 15 residues. CDR1 is KGHDR, CDR2 SFDVKD, per germline. Germline trimming cut 4 bases from V and 3 bases from J; bases unmatched to any gene: 6.

The chain is built from TRBV29-1 and TRBJ1-1; D is ambiguous. Trimming cost V 2 bases and J 11 bases, with 15 bases left between them. CDR3 length: 12 residues. CDR1 and CDR2 from the germline V gene are SQVTM and ANQGSEA. For the CDR3, the DNA is TGCAGCGTTGAATCTTCGGGATATCGGGCTTTCTTT. Its protein is CSVESSGYRAFF.